This TCR beta chain was observed in a study of shared clonotypes between healthy human individuals. Using ten immunoSEQ deep assay plates, investigators sequenced unsorted PBMC DNA. Profiled with immunoSEQ multiplex PCR; TCRdb holds only in-frame clones, not every one. The sample shows about 480,000 clones, roughly 78% of them seen only once. This clone was detected only a few times. The sequence derives from a woman aged 40 to 50 in good health. Some clones in this sample may be carry-over from other donors' samples. Sequencing was carried out using PBMCs.

CDR3 protein: CSARTAYEQYF. In nucleotides, the CDR3 is TGCAGTGCTAGGACAGCCTACGAGCAGTACTTC. This chain joins TRBV20-1 and TRBJ2-7; D is perhaps TRBD1 (5 bases). Trimming removed 3 bases from V and 2 bases from J, with 5 bases in between. Germline values: CDR1 DFQATT, CDR2 SNEGSKA (reference sequence). The CDR3 consists of 11 residues.